This note documents a single T cell receptor (beta chain) sequence. Its antigen is not yet known. Libraries were constructed by 5' RACE. Each TCR library was prepared from roughly 3,800 ng of total RNA. For each sample, cDNA was synthesized in eight separate reactions using SMARTScribe reverse transcriptase. During cDNA synthesis, template switching introduced unique molecular identifiers that contained a 6-nucleotide sample barcode. Amplification of TCRalpha and TCRbeta cDNA involved two nested PCRs of approximately 16 and 9 cycles, and each PCR was followed by bead purification. Before amplification, the cDNA was both treated with uracil DNA-glycosylase and purified with the QIAquick PCR purification kit. In the second PCR, Illumina TruSeq-compatible adapters and sample-specific barcodes were added. TapeStation and Qubit were used to check library quality and concentration, and 5 ng of each library was pooled. Pooled libraries were sequenced on an Illumina HiSeq2500 single-index Rapid Run with 2 x 100 bp reads and custom sequencing primers. The original pipeline was this. UMI-based consensus assembly with MiGEC version 1.2.6 was used to correct PCR and sequencing errors. MiXCR version 2.1.1 was used to carry out V(D)J alignment, clonotype assembly and CDR3 extraction. To normalise gene usage, clonotype sharing and MAIT/NKT TCR abundance, the top 1000, 10 000 and 20 000 clonotypes in each sample were analysed. After downsampling to 27 000 UMIs, diversity was calculated as the inverse Simpson index using the vegan R package. Paired Mann-Whitney U tests were applied to discordant twin pairs, and Benjamini-Hochberg correction was used for multiple testing. TCRdb reprocessed the reads into one record per CDR3 protein sequence, lacking DNA. The V and J calls come from TCRdb's annotation, not from the publication. In this sample's table one finds under 45,000 distinct CDR3 sequences. About 4.9% of the sample belongs to the ten largest clones.

From each donor, an approximately 2.5 ml peripheral blood sample was drawn into PAXgene tubes and stored at -80 degrees C. Total RNA was isolated from whole blood with the PAXgene blood miRNA kit on an automated QIAcube, without T cell sorting. Peripheral blood from monozygotic twin pairs concordant or discordant for inflammatory bowel disease was subjected to deep TCRalpha and TCRbeta repertoire profiling with unique molecular barcoding. Smoking habits were recorded for all twin pairs, and each individual was classified as a current, former or never smoker. This entry comes from a study of monozygotic twins with inflammatory bowel disease (dated by TCRdb to about 2019). About the full investigation: In total, roughly 30 monozygotic twin pairs made up the full study: 19 Danish pairs, all IBD-discordant, plus nine German pairs, of which four were IBD-concordant and five were IBD-discordant. The search for disease-associated traits relied mainly on comparing, within discordant pairs, IBD patients with their genetically identical healthy co-twins. Each individual had, on average, about 151 000 unique TCRalpha sequences and 181 000 unique TCRbeta sequences available for analysis. Here is what the overall study found, with its caveats: Background noise and inter-individual variability may have been introduced into the repertoires by the differing immunosuppressive treatments among patients. No single strong signal or clonotype linked to IBD turned up in the results, so the idea that one exists was not supported. Distinction between different T cell subtypes could not be achieved in the analysis. IBD patients shared fewer clonotypes with other individuals than healthy twins did, most markedly in patients showing signs of disease activity. Repertoire similarity did not differ between concordant and discordant twins, possibly due to limited statistical power. A decrease in TCRbeta repertoire diversity, as measured by inverse Simpson index, was observed in IBD patients compared with their healthy co-twins.

What was sequenced was blood. The sequence came from a human donor with ulcerative colitis or Crohn's disease, or a healthy co-twin of an affected twin (not recorded which).

The CDR3 loop reads CASSSKYNEQFF. This receptor chain uses TRBV3-1 and TRBJ2-1. The germline V gene encodes CDR1 LGHDT and CDR2 YNNKEL (reference sequence). The CDR3 runs 12 residues from the cysteine to the phenylalanine. No DNA appears here.